This TCR beta chain derives from a study of long-term antiretroviral therapy in people with HIV. CDR3 length: 13 amino acids. The V gene lost 0 bases and the J gene lost 6 bases, with 9 bases spanning the gap. Looked up from germline, CDR1 is LNHNV and CDR2 is YYDKDF (reference sequence). They ran version v3.0 of the immunoSEQ assay at survey level. The assay was immunoSEQ multiplex PCR, and TCRdb's table has in-frame clones only and misses some. The sample has approximately 35,000 clones; roughly 80% are singletons. The chain has TRBV15 and TRBJ2-7; no clear D gene. The origin of this receptor is a woman in her fifties or sixties with HIV. Sequencing was performed on unsorted PBMCs, taken 2 years after starting antiretroviral therapy. The CDR3 protein is CATSRDLPSEQYF. The CDR3 DNA reads as TGTGCCACCAGCAGAGACCTTCCTTCCGAGCAGTACTTC.